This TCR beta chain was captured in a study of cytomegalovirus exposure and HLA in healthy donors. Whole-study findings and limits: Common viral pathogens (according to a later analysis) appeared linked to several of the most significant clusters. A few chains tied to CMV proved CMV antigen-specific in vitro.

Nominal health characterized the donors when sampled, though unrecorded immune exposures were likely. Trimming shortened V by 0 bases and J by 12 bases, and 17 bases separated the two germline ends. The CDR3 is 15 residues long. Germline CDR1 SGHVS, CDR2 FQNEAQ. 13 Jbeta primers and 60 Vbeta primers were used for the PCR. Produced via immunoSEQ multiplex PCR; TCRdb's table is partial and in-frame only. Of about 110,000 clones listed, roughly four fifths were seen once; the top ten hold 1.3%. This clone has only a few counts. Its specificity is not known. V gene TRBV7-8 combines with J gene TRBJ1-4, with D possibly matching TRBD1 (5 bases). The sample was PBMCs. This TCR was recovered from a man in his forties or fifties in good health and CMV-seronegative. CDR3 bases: TGTGCCAGCAGCTTAGCCAGGGTTGGGTTTGGGGAACTGTTTTTT. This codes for CASSLARVGFGELFF.